This TCR beta chain came from a study of cytomegalovirus exposure and HLA in healthy donors. Study-level results: Some TCR beta chains (around 160 of them) were listed as cytomegalovirus-associated. Most TCR sequences were rare, but some public TCRs occurred in many donors. Only CMV serostatus was available as immune exposure information.

Regarding donors, all were healthy bone marrow donors. In this sample, this clone turned up a few times. No antigen is known for it. The PCR ran on 60 Vbeta and 13 Jbeta primers. Profiling relied on immunoSEQ multiplex PCR, and the TCRdb table lists in-frame clones only, not all of them. Of about 60,000 clones in the sample, approximately 80% were seen once. Germline lookup yields CDR1 SGHNT and CDR2 YYREEE (reference sequence). The CDR3 has 14 amino acids. The chain couples TRBV5-4 to TRBJ2-5; D gene uncertain. TRBJ2-7 matches the DNA end more closely, so the J call is doubtful. This TCR was recovered from a female donor in good health and CMV-seronegative. The material sequenced was PBMCs. The CDR3 loop reads CASSLSESSYEQYF. Here the CDR3 DNA reads TGTGCCAGCAGCTTAAGCGAGAGCTCCTACGAGCAGTACTTC.